These 11 T cell receptor beta chains share one sample of origin, sequenced in a study of shared clonotypes between healthy human individuals. The assay was immunoSEQ multiplex PCR, and TCRdb's table has in-frame clones only and misses some. The sample shows roughly 2,000,000 clones, roughly 95% of them seen only once. CD45RO-negative CD8 cells positively selected for CCR7 made up the naive population, which excluded terminally differentiated effector memory CD45RA+ cells. The specimen sequenced was naive CD8+ T cells from PBMCs. These receptors originate from a man between 18 and 29 years old in good health. Some clones in this sample may be carry-over from other donors' samples.

The chain is built from TRBV4-1 and TRBJ2-2, with 12 positions matching TRBD1. Losses at the gene ends were 5 bases for V and 7 bases for J; bases not matched to a gene: 14. The length of the CDR3 is 18 residues. CDR1 MGHRA and CDR2 YSYEKL come from the germline V gene. The CDR3 loop reads CASSSRGDRGQRGGELFF. DNA for the CDR3: TGCGCCAGCAGCTCCCGGGGGGACAGGGGGCAACGAGGCGGGGAGCTGTTTTTT.

The V gene is TRBV7-9, the J gene TRBJ2-1; no definite D call. Trimming took 2 bases from V and 7 from J, leaving 15 bases between them. The CDR3 contains 15 residues. Germline CDR1 reads SEHNR; CDR2 reads FQNEAQ (reference sequence). This CDR3 is CASSLLGTLGNEQFF. The CDR3 DNA follows: TGTGCCAGCAGCTTACTAGGCACATTAGGAAATGAGCAGTTCTTC.

V and J are TRBV5-4 and TRBJ2-5; a possible D gene is TRBD1 (6 bases). The CDR3 spans 15 residues. Looked up from germline, CDR1 is SGHNT and CDR2 is YYREEE (reference sequence). Trimming removed 2 bases at V and 1 base at J, with 12 bases between. The CDR3 reads CASSFRDNLQETQYF. Written as DNA, the CDR3 is TGTGCCAGCAGCTTCCGGGACAATCTCCAAGAGACCCAGTACTTC.

The rearrangement links TRBV28 to TRBJ1-1; D is ambiguous. Germline CDR1 and CDR2: MDHEN and SYDVKM. This CDR3 has 13 amino acids. The V gene lost 6 bases and the J gene lost 4 bases, with 12 bases spanning the gap. CDR3 region: CASSDRGVTEAFF. CDR3 DNA: TGTGCCAGCAGCGACCGAGGCGTCACTGAAGCTTTCTTT. The full variable domain, in which reference TRBV28 and TRBJ1-1 provide the parts outside the CDR3, is DVKVTQSSRYLVKRTGEKVFLECVQDMDHENMFWYRQDPGLGLRLIYFSYDVKMKEKGDIPEGYSVSREKKERFSLILESASTNQTSMYLCASSDRGVTEAFFGQGTRLTVV.

The sample holds a few counts of this clone. The chain links TRBV18 to TRBJ2-6; TRBD1 agrees at 7 bases. V gave up 2 bases and J gave up 2 bases; unmatched junction bases: 3. The CDR3 length is 16 residues. Germline loops: CDR1 KGHSH, CDR2 LQKENI. The chain's CDR3 is CASSPVDRAGANVLTF. For the CDR3, the DNA is TGTGCCAGCTCACCAGTCGACAGGGCTGGGGCCAACGTCCTGACTTTC.

The chain employs TRBV28 and TRBJ1-4; tentatively, D is TRBD1 (5 bases). Germline values: CDR1 MDHEN, CDR2 SYDVKM. V lost 6 bases to trimming and J lost 14 bases, with 19 bases between them. The CDR3 length is 13 residues. CDR3 residues: CASSNSGRGNLFF. The CDR3 bases are TGTGCCAGCAGCAATTCAGGGAGGGGAAACCTGTTTTTT.

In the case of this clone: A much larger clone differs by one base, so this may be a read error. This specimen includes other DNA sequences encoding the same CDR3. This chain joins TRBV27 and TRBJ2-7; D perhaps matches TRBD1 (6 bases). The germline V gene encodes CDR1 MNHEY and CDR2 SMNVEV (reference sequence). The length of the CDR3 is 13 residues. V dropped 3 bases and J dropped 2 bases, with 8 bases sitting between them. The CDR3 DNA sequence: TGTGCCAGCAGTTTCGGACAGCCCTACGAGCAGTACTTC. Translating gives CASSFGQPYEQYF.

The count of this clone is one. The gene calls are TRBV27 and TRBJ2-2; the D is unclear. Trimming removed 5 bases at V and 0 bases at J, with 4 bases between. The CDR3 sequence is 13 residues long. CDR1 is MNHEY, CDR2 SMNVEV, per germline (reference sequence). The CDR3 nucleotides read TGTGCCAGCAGTGCAACGAACACCGGGGAGCTGTTTTTT. Its translation is CASSATNTGELFF.

The chain couples TRBV10-3 to TRBJ1-2, with D tentatively TRBD1 (5 bases). The CDR3 length is 17 residues. Per the germline V gene, CDR1 is ENHRY and CDR2 is SYGVKD. Trimming shortened V by 4 bases and J by 3 bases, and 21 bases separated the two germline ends. CDR3 coding DNA: TGTGCCATCAGTGGCACTCCCCGTGAGGGGTTGGACTATGGCTACACCTTC. This translates into CAISGTPREGLDYGYTF.

V and J are TRBV5-8 and TRBJ2-1, with D possibly matching TRBD2 (6 bases). Deletions cut 4 bases from V and 4 bases from J, with 21 bases between. This CDR3 has 17 residues. Germline V gene data show CDR1 as SGHTS and CDR2 as YDEGEE. For the CDR3, the DNA is TGTGCCAGCAGCACCCGAATTGCGGGAATGGGTTACAATGAGCAGTTCTTC. Protein: CASSTRIAGMGYNEQFF.

The V call is TRBV5-4, the J call TRBJ2-7, with D maybe TRBD1 (6 bases). Trimming took off 0 bases at V and 0 bases at J, with 7 bases between the two ends. The length of the CDR3 is 14 residues. Per the germline V gene, CDR1 is SGHNT and CDR2 is YYREEE (reference sequence). CDR3 DNA sequence: TGTGCCAGCAGCTTGGGACAGGACTCCTACGAGCAGTACTTC. It specifies CASSLGQDSYEQYF.